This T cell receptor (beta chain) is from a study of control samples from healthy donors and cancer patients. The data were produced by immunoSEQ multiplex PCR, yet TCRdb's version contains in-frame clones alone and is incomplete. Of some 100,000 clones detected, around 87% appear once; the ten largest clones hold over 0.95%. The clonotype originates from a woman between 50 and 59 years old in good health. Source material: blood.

This CDR3 is CAIGTGRNTGELFF. Here the CDR3 DNA reads TGTGCCATAGGGACAGGGAGGAACACCGGGGAGCTGTTTTTT. This chain links TRBV11-3 with TRBJ2-2, with 9 bases that match TRBD1. The CDR3 length is 14 residues. With V trimmed by 10 bases and J by 1 base, 4 bases remained unmatched. Germline CDR1 and CDR2: SGHNT and YENEEA.